What follows are 29 T cell receptor beta chains derived from one specimen sequenced in a study of identifying expanded T cells in peripheral blood. Here immunoSEQ multiplex PCR was the method, and the copy in TCRdb shows in-frame clones only, minus some. The sample contains about 130,000 clones, roughly 90% of which appear only once. Specimen: blood. All receptors derive from a person between 18 and 69 years old in good health.

The chain links TRBV10-3 to TRBJ1-2; 8 bases match TRBD1. The CDR3 runs to 14 residues. The V and J ends lost 10 bases and 6 bases, in that order; junction bases with no gene match: 13. From germline, CDR1 is ENHRY and CDR2 SYGVKD. Written as DNA, the CDR3 is TGTGCCAGCACGGGGGCAGGGGGCGAGGATGGCTACACCTTC. Translated: CASTGAGGEDGYTF.

The V call is TRBV4-1, the J call TRBJ2-2; 10 nucleotides line up with TRBD1. From germline, CDR1 is MGHRA and CDR2 YSYEKL. V was clipped by 3 bases and J by 6 bases; unmatched bases: 7. This CDR3 has 16 amino acids. CDR3 sequence: CASSQLGQGDSGELFF. The CDR3, as DNA: TGCGCCAGCAGCCAGCTTGGACAGGGGGATTCCGGGGAGCTGTTTTTT.

The chain uses TRBV28 and TRBJ2-5, with D perhaps TRBD1 (6 bases). The V end lost 6 bases, the J end lost 1 base, and 12 bases lay between the germline ends. This CDR3 is built from 14 residues. CDR1 and CDR2 (germline): MDHEN, SYDVKM. The CDR3 protein is CASSLDSPQETQYF. The DNA for the CDR3 is TGTGCCAGCAGCTTGGACAGCCCCCAAGAGACCCAGTACTTC.

This chain joins TRBV7-9 and TRBJ1-4, with D unclear. This CDR3 region has 14 residues. The V end lost 1 base, the J end lost 3 bases, and 6 bases lay between the germline ends. Germline CDR1 and CDR2: SEHNR and FQNEAQ (reference sequence). The CDR3 spells CASSLGQANEKLFF. The CDR3 nucleotides are TGTGCCAGCAGCTTAGGGCAGGCTAATGAAAAACTGTTTTTT.

This clone has just one count. The chain is built from TRBV6-1 and TRBJ2-5, with unresolved D. This CDR3 region has 15 residues. Looked up from germline, CDR1 is MNHNS and CDR2 is SASEGT. V was shortened by 4 bases and J by 4 bases, with 16 bases between the two germline ends. The chain's CDR3 is CASSGAGSRSETQYF. The CDR3 DNA reads TGTGCCAGCAGTGGCGCAGGATCGCGATCAGAGACCCAGTACTTC.

V gene TRBV28 combines with J gene TRBJ2-4; D may be TRBD1 (5 bases). The V gene's germline CDR1 is MDHEN and CDR2 SYDVKM. This CDR3 contains 15 residues. V shed 7 bases and J shed 0 bases, with 13 bases lying between them. Here the CDR3 DNA reads TGTGCCAGCAAGAATGCAGGGATAGCCAAAAACATTCAGTACTTC. Protein: CASKNAGIAKNIQYF. Filled out from reference TRBV28 and TRBJ2-4, the complete variable domain reads DVKVTQSSRYLVKRTGEKVFLECVQDMDHENMFWYRQDPGLGLRLIYFSYDVKMKEKGDIPEGYSVSREKKERFSLILESASTNQTSMYLCASKNAGIAKNIQYFGAGTRLSVL.

A few counts support this clone. The chain combines TRBV27 with TRBJ2-2, with D hard to call. The germline V gene encodes CDR1 MNHEY and CDR2 SMNVEV (reference sequence). The CDR3 length is 16 residues. Trimming took 7 bases from V and 4 from J, leaving 19 bases between them. The chain's CDR3 is CASTPKRRKGTGELFF. The CDR3 nucleotides read TGTGCCAGCACTCCTAAAAGGCGAAAGGGCACCGGGGAGCTGTTTTTT.

The rearrangement uses TRBV19 and TRBJ2-1; TRBD2 matches 9 bases. The CDR3 runs 15 residues. The J segment lost 7 bases and the V segment lost 4 bases, leaving 8 bases of the junction unmatched. Germline V lookup: CDR1 LNHDA, CDR2 SQIVND (reference sequence). The CDR3 sequence is CASSTGTSWGNEQFF. CDR3 DNA: TGTGCCAGTAGTACCGGGACTAGCTGGGGGAATGAGCAGTTCTTC. Drawing the rest from reference TRBV19 and TRBJ2-1, the complete variable domain is DGGITQSPKYLFRKEGQNVTLSCEQNLNHDAMYWYRQDPGQGLRLIYYSQIVNDFQKGDIAEGYSVSREKKESFPLTVTSAQKNPTAFYLCASSTGTSWGNEQFFGPGTRLTVL.

The CDR3 here is CAIGGGNSGNTIYF. CDR3 nucleotide sequence: TGTGCCATCGGAGGCGGAAACTCTGGAAACACCATATATTTT. The chain uses TRBV10-3 and TRBJ1-3; no firm D call. This CDR3 is built from 14 residues. V was pared by 8 bases and J by 0 bases, with 11 bases between. Germline loops: CDR1 ENHRY, CDR2 SYGVKD.

The chain uses TRBV19 and TRBJ1-1; no firm D call. V was trimmed by 7 bases and J by 12 bases, leaving 21 bases between them. CDR1 LNHDA and CDR2 SQIVND come from the germline V gene (reference sequence). The CDR3 runs to 13 residues. The CDR3 bases are TGTGCCAGTACCCTCGAACGTCCTCGGTCGACTTTCTTT. It yields the protein CASTLERPRSTFF. Based on the CDR3 plus reference TRBV19 and TRBJ1-1, the full variable domain is DGGITQSPKYLFRKEGQNVTLSCEQNLNHDAMYWYRQDPGQGLRLIYYSQIVNDFQKGDIAEGYSVSREKKESFPLTVTSAQKNPTAFYLCASTLERPRSTFFGQGTRLTVV.

This clone was found a few times. The chain is built from TRBV10-3 and TRBJ1-3; 11 bases align to TRBD1. Germline CDR1 reads ENHRY; CDR2 reads SYGVKD. There are 17 residues in the CDR3. V lost 7 bases and J lost 0; bases outside the gene matches: 8. CDR3 DNA sequence: TGTGCCATCATTCCTACCGGGACAGGGGGCTCTGGAAACACCATATATTTT. Its protein product is CAIIPTGTGGSGNTIYF.

V is TRBV18 and J is TRBJ2-7, with TRBD1 matching 7 bases. Germline V CDR1 and CDR2: KGHSH, LQKENI. This CDR3 has 14 residues. With V trimmed by 5 bases and J by 3 bases, 7 bases remained unmatched. Here the CDR3 reads CASSNRGLDYEQYF. Here the CDR3 DNA reads TGTGCCAGCTCAAACAGGGGATTGGACTACGAGCAGTACTTC.

V is TRBV15 and J is TRBJ2-7; D remains unclear. CDR1 and CDR2 (germline): LNHNV, YYDKDF (reference sequence). This CDR3 has 16 amino acids. Deletions cut 1 base from V and 4 bases from J, with 17 bases between. CDR3 DNA sequence: TGTGCCACCAGCAGAGGGACCGACCCGTCCTCTTACGAGCAGTACTTC. Protein sequence: CATSRGTDPSSYEQYF.

This chain uses TRBV18 with TRBJ1-3; TRBD1 matches at 7 bases. Looked up from germline, CDR1 is KGHSH and CDR2 is LQKENI. V was pared by 3 bases and J by 4 bases, with 9 bases of the junction left unmatched. The CDR3 sequence is 16 residues long. CDR3 sequence reads: CASSPRDSLLGNTIYF. CDR3 in DNA: TGTGCCAGCTCACCTCGGGACAGCCTGCTCGGAAACACCATATATTTT.

A single count supports this clone. The chain links TRBV11-2 to TRBJ2-7; D not certain. V shed 0 bases and J shed 6 bases, with 12 bases lying between them. The CDR3 length is 14 residues. The V gene's germline CDR1 is SGHAT and CDR2 FQNNGV. CDR3 amino acids: CASSLEGWRLEQYF. The CDR3 DNA is TGTGCCAGCAGCTTAGAGGGGTGGCGTCTCGAGCAGTACTTC.

The gene calls are TRBV18 and TRBJ1-1; 7 nucleotides agree with TRBD1. In germline, CDR1 is KGHSH, CDR2 LQKENI. This CDR3 has 15 amino acids. J lost 5 bases, V lost 4 bases, and 10 bases had no gene match. CDR3: CASSLQTGSGTEAFF. CDR3 bases: TGTGCCAGCTCACTACAGACAGGGTCAGGGACTGAAGCTTTCTTT. Filled out from reference TRBV18 and TRBJ1-1, the complete variable domain reads NAGVMQNPRHLVRRRGQEARLRCSPMKGHSHVYWYRQLPEEGLKFMVYLQKENIIDESGMPKERFSAEFPKEGPSILRIQQVVRGDSAAYFCASSLQTGSGTEAFFGQGTRLTVV.

This chain links TRBV13 with TRBJ2-3; maybe TRBD2 (6 bases). V gave up 3 bases and J gave up 4 bases, with 8 bases separating them. Germline V lookup: CDR1 PRHDT, CDR2 FYEKMQ (reference sequence). The CDR3 totals 13 residues. CDR3 in DNA: TGTGCCAGCAGCTTTTCGGGGGCAGATACGCAGTATTTT. This translates into CASSFSGADTQYF.

This chain connects TRBV6-5 to TRBJ2-5; 7 nucleotides align to TRBD2. The CDR3 covers 14 residues. CDR1 MNHEY and CDR2 SVGAGI come from the germline V gene. The J segment lost 5 bases and the V segment lost 6 bases, leaving 9 bases of the junction unmatched. The chain's CDR3 is CASSWGGIRETQYF. In nucleotides, the CDR3 is TGTGCCAGCAGCTGGGGGGGGATCCGGGAGACCCAGTACTTC.

This rearrangement joins TRBV21-1 to TRBJ2-5; the listed D gene, TRBD1, was not tested against the DNA. TRBV21-1 is deemed a pseudogene. The CDR3 covers 17 residues. The CDR3 coding sequence is TGTGCCAGCAGCAAGGGGGCGAGGAGACAGAGGCAAGAGACCCAGTACTTC. Translation gives CASSKGARRQRQETQYF.

The J gene is TRBJ1-5, the V gene TRBV27, with D perhaps matching TRBD1 (6 bases). V was pared by 3 bases and J by 1 base, with 13 bases between. Germline V gene lookup returns CDR1 MNHEY and CDR2 SMNVEV (reference sequence). CDR3 length: 16 residues. Written as DNA, the CDR3 is TGTGCCAGCAGTTTGATTGGGGGCTCAAGCAATCAGCCCCAGCATTTT. Translating it yields CASSLIGGSSNQPQHF.

The chain employs TRBV4-3 and TRBJ2-1, with TRBD1 identical over 7 bases. This CDR3 spans 17 amino acids. V trimming: 4 bases; J trimming: 10 bases; junction bases outside the gene matches: 19. Germline CDR1 is LGHNA and CDR2 is YSLEER. The CDR3 DNA reads as TGCGCCAGCAGCCCCAAGAGTGAGGGGGCGTCAAGGGGCGAGCAGTTCTTC. It encodes CASSPKSEGASRGEQFF.

This sequence joins TRBV9 and TRBJ2-7; D gene unclear. Germline lookup yields CDR1 SGDLS and CDR2 YYNGEE. V was trimmed by 0 bases and J by 7 bases, leaving 8 bases between them. There are 12 residues in the CDR3. CDR3 nucleotides: TGTGCCAGCAGCGTAGTGGCCGGGGAGCAGTACTTC. It translates to CASSVVAGEQYF. The full variable domain, in which reference TRBV9 and TRBJ2-7 provide the parts outside the CDR3, is DSGVTQTPKHLITATGQRVTLRCSPRSGDLSVYWYQQSLDQGLQFLIQYYNGEERAKGNILERFSAQQFPDLHSELNLSSLELGDSALYFCASSVVAGEQYFGPGTRLTVT.

The chain couples TRBV28 to TRBJ2-7; 10 bases fit TRBD2. Germline trimming cut 3 bases from V and 1 base from J; bases unmatched to any gene: 3. CDR1 and CDR2 from the germline V gene are MDHEN and SYDVKM. CDR3 length equals 15 residues. The CDR3 sequence: CASSFLSGRSYEQYF. CDR3 nucleotides: TGTGCCAGCAGTTTCCTTAGCGGGAGGTCCTACGAGCAGTACTTC.

This clone was detected once. V is TRBV7-9 and J is TRBJ2-1, with D maybe TRBD2 (6 bases). Trimming cost V 4 bases and J 8 bases, with 18 bases left between them. This CDR3 spans 15 amino acids. Germline V lookup: CDR1 SEHNR, CDR2 FQNEAQ (reference sequence). The DNA of the CDR3 is TGTGCCAGCAGCTCCACGACTAGACACAACTATGAGCAGTTCTTC. Its translation: CASSSTTRHNYEQFF. Based on the CDR3 plus reference TRBV7-9 and TRBJ2-1, the full variable domain is DTGVSQNPRHKITKRGQNVTFRCDPISEHNRLYWYRQTLGQGPEFLTYFQNEAQLEKSRLLSDRFSAERPKGSFSTLEIQRTEQGDSAMYLCASSSTTRHNYEQFFGPGTRLTVL.

The V call is TRBV2, the J call TRBJ2-7; 7 bases map to TRBD1. CDR1 is SNHLY, CDR2 FYNNEI, per germline. V shed 6 bases and J 5 bases; nucleotides not matched to a gene: 4. This CDR3 region has 12 residues. In nucleotides, the CDR3 is TGTGCCAGCAGCTATACAGGGGACGAGCAGTACTTC. Amino acid sequence: CASSYTGDEQYF.

The CDR3 region is CASRPRTRANNEQFF. The CDR3 DNA reads as TGTGCCAGCAGACCCCGGACTAGGGCGAACAATGAGCAGTTCTTC. This chain uses TRBV7-9 with TRBJ2-1, with TRBD2 matching over 7 bases. The CDR3 runs to 15 residues. The germline V gene encodes CDR1 SEHNR and CDR2 FQNEAQ (reference sequence). Trimming cost V 6 bases and J 5 bases; bases outside gene matches: 10.

This clone was detected only once. V and J are TRBV6-6 and TRBJ1-1, with D unclear. The germline gives CDR1 MNHNY, CDR2 SVGAGI (reference sequence). Trimming shortened V by 6 bases and J by 0 bases, and 8 bases separated the two germline ends. CDR3 length equals 13 residues. The CDR3 region is CASSKQMNTEAFF. DNA for the CDR3: TGTGCCAGCAGCAAACAAATGAACACTGAAGCTTTCTTT.

This clone was observed a handful of times. The rearrangement uses TRBV6-4 and TRBJ2-3; D unclear. V was cut by 0 bases and J by 4 bases, with 11 bases left in between. The CDR3 sequence is 15 residues long. Germline loops: CDR1 MRHNA, CDR2 SNTAGT. The CDR3 nucleotides read TGTGCCAGCAGTGACTCTGGAAAGTACGCAGATACGCAGTATTTT. Translated: CASSDSGKYADTQYF.

The chain employs TRBV28 and TRBJ1-1; D may be TRBD1 (6 bases). Germline V CDR1 and CDR2: MDHEN, SYDVKM. The CDR3 runs to 15 residues. Deletions cut 3 bases from V and 12 bases from J, with 23 bases between. The CDR3 sequence is CASSLVDGGRFRSFF. In DNA form, the CDR3 reads TGTGCCAGCAGTTTGGTTGATGGGGGGCGATTTCGGTCTTTCTTT.